These 9 T cell receptor beta chains share one sample of origin, sequenced in a study of T-cell memory formation after mild COVID-19. TCRdb redid the calling of the 5' RACE reads with MiXCR, one entry per CDR3 protein. The top ten clones hold 12% of a sample with 150,000 or so distinct CDR3 sequences, 25% to 40% of them seen once. Material: PBMCs or a T cell subset sorted from them (not recorded which). These receptors all come from an adult woman who had mild COVID-19 (a few samples of this study predate the infection). Cell type and time point are not known.

The rearrangement uses TRBV6-5 and TRBJ1-5; possible D gene TRBD1, 6 bases. V was clipped by 6 bases and J by 0 bases, with 15 bases between them. The germline CDR1 and CDR2 sequences are MNHEY and SVGAGI. The CDR3 spans 16 residues. CDR3 coding DNA: TGTGCCAGCAGAAGAACCTCAGGGGATAGCAATCAGCCCCAGCATTTT. As protein: CASRRTSGDSNQPQHF.

The chain couples TRBV6-4 to TRBJ2-1, with 12 positions matching TRBD2. The V and J ends lost 6 bases and 6 bases, in that order; junction bases with no gene match: 12. The V gene's germline CDR1 is MRHNA and CDR2 SNTAGT. CDR3 length: 17 residues. The CDR3 DNA follows: TGTGCCAGCAGCAAACTAGCGGGGGGACCAAATAGCAATGAGCAGTTCTTC. It yields the protein CASSKLAGGPNSNEQFF.

V is TRBV25-1 and J is TRBJ2-7, with 9 nucleotides matching TRBD2. This CDR3 is built from 15 residues. Unmatched junction bases numbered 6, after V lost 6 bases and J lost 0 bases. Germline V gene sequence: CDR1 MGHDK, CDR2 SYGVNS. For the CDR3, the DNA is TGTGCCAGCAGCCCCGGGACTAGCAACTCCTACGAGCAGTACTTC. It is translated as CASSPGTSNSYEQYF.

V is TRBV12-3 or TRBV12-4 and J is TRBJ2-1; possible D gene TRBD2, 5 bases. The ends were cut back, 4 bases at V and 4 bases at J, with 14 bases in the middle. The CDR3 has 15 amino acids. CDR3 bases: TGTGCCAGCAGTTCGGGATTCACCTCATACAATGAGCAGTTCTTC. It is translated as CASSSGFTSYNEQFF.

The sample holds a few counts of this clonotype. The chain links TRBV5-1 to TRBJ2-3; TRBD1 is a possible D gene (5 bases). The CDR3 sequence is 14 residues long. The V gene's germline CDR1 is SGHRS and CDR2 YFSETQ. Trimming removed 0 bases at V and 4 bases at J, with 9 bases between. The CDR3 spells CASSLGTTPDTQYF. The CDR3, as DNA: TGCGCCAGCAGCTTGGGGACAACCCCAGATACGCAGTATTTT.

This clonotype turned up a few times. The chain links TRBV4-3 to TRBJ2-7, with 10 bases identical to TRBD1. The CDR3 has 15 residues. Unmatched junction bases numbered 4, after V lost 3 bases and J lost 2 bases. CDR1 and CDR2 from the germline V gene are LGHNA and YSLEER. This CDR3 is CASSQPGTGAYEQYF. The CDR3 DNA reads TGCGCCAGCAGCCAGCCCGGGACAGGGGCCTACGAGCAGTACTTC.

In its sample, this clonotype was seen a few times. CDR3 nucleotide sequence: TGTGCCACCAGGGGCAGGTACACAGATACGCAGTATTTT. As protein: CATRGRYTDTQYF. The J gene is TRBJ2-3, the V gene TRBV24-1; the D is unclear. This CDR3 spans 13 amino acids. V lost 7 bases to trimming and J lost 2 bases, with 9 bases between them. Germline CDR1 KGHDR, CDR2 SFDVKD.

The rearrangement joins TRBV15 to TRBJ1-5, with D maybe TRBD1 (5 bases). The ends were cut back, 0 bases at V and 6 bases at J, with 12 bases in the middle. Germline CDR1 LNHNV, CDR2 YYDKDF (reference sequence). The CDR3 runs 15 residues. The CDR3 here is CATSRDSGGFQPQHF. The CDR3 DNA is TGTGCCACCAGCAGAGATTCGGGGGGATTTCAGCCCCAGCATTTT.

This clonotype was seen a handful of times. The rearrangement links TRBV5-1 to TRBJ1-5, with 7 positions matching TRBD1. The V gene end was trimmed by 3 bases and the J gene end by 8 bases; junction bases not matched to a gene: 5. The CDR3 is 13 residues long. From germline, CDR1 is SGHRS and CDR2 YFSETQ. The CDR3 bases are TGCGCCAGCAGCTCAGGGGGTACGGAGCCCCAGCATTTT. It specifies CASSSGGTEPQHF.